These 29 T cell receptor beta chains were sequenced from one sample in a study of shared clonotypes between healthy human individuals. Naive CD8 populations comprised CD45RO-negative cells positively selected for CCR7, excluding terminally differentiated effector memory CD45RA+ cells. The table came from immunoSEQ multiplex PCR; TCRdb's copy has only in-frame clones and leaves some out. Here the sample spans over 2 million clones, about 94% being singletons. Material: naive CD8+ T cells sorted from blood. Receptors originate from a man aged 18 to 35 in good health.

The chain's CDR3 is CASSLKLTGTGLGGYTF. Written as DNA, the CDR3 is TGTGCCAGCAGTTTAAAATTAACCGGGACAGGGCTCGGGGGCTACACCTTC. J is TRBJ1-2 and V is TRBV28; 9 positions agree with TRBD1. Germline V lookup: CDR1 MDHEN, CDR2 SYDVKM. The J segment lost 8 bases and the V segment lost 2 bases, leaving 15 bases of the junction unmatched. The CDR3 loop spans 17 amino acids.

V usage is TRBV15 and J usage is TRBJ2-7; maybe TRBD1 (6 bases). Germline values: CDR1 LNHNV, CDR2 YYDKDF (reference sequence). This CDR3 has 15 amino acids. Trimming took off 0 bases at V and 7 bases at J, with 16 bases between the two ends. This chain's CDR3 is CATSRDWGHRGEQYF. CDR3 DNA sequence: TGTGCCACCAGCAGAGATTGGGGACATCGTGGGGAGCAGTACTTC.

This chain uses TRBV6-7 with TRBJ1-5; tentative D call: TRBD1 (5 bases). TRBV6-7 qualifies as an ORF whose function is uncertain. The CDR3 sequence is 15 residues long. Trimming left V 4 bases short and J 10 bases short, with 20 bases between. DNA for the CDR3: TGTGCCAGCAGTTGGCTCCCGACAGTGGTGGTTCCCCAGCATTTT. This translates into CASSWLPTVVVPQHF.

CDR3 sequence (DNA): TGTGCCAGCAGCTTGGAGGGGACAGGCGACTATGGCTACACCTTC. It encodes CASSLEGTGDYGYTF. This chain links TRBV5-6 with TRBJ1-2, with 8 bases lining up with TRBD1. From germline, CDR1 is SGHDT and CDR2 YYEEEE. Trimming removed 0 bases from V and 3 bases from J; junction bases left unmatched: 4. This CDR3 is built from 15 residues.

V usage is TRBV6-1 and J usage is TRBJ2-1, with 8 bases lining up with TRBD1. Per germline, CDR1 MNHNS and CDR2 SASEGT. Losses at the gene ends were 1 base for V and 8 bases for J; bases not matched to a gene: 10. The CDR3 is made up of 16 amino acids. The CDR3 loop reads CASSEGPTGGLYEQFF. In nucleotides, the CDR3 is TGTGCCAGCAGTGAAGGACCAACAGGGGGTCTCTATGAGCAGTTCTTC.

This clone has more than one count but fewer than ten. V usage is TRBV9 and J usage is TRBJ1-6; perhaps TRBD1 as D (5 bases). V was pared by 0 bases and J by 8 bases, with 12 bases between. The CDR3 is made up of 15 amino acids. CDR1 and CDR2 from the germline V gene are SGDLS and YYNGEE. This CDR3 is CASSVESRVDSPLHF. For the CDR3, the DNA is TGTGCCAGCAGCGTAGAATCCAGGGTGGATTCACCCCTCCACTTT.

J is TRBJ1-2 and V is TRBV7-9; the D is unclear. The CDR3 has 14 residues. The germline CDR1 and CDR2 sequences are SEHNR and FQNEAQ (reference sequence). The V end lost 6 bases, the J end lost 6 bases, and 17 bases lay between the germline ends. The CDR3 region is CASSIAGRLDGYTF. In DNA form, the CDR3 reads TGTGCCAGCAGTATCGCCGGGCGCCTGGATGGCTACACCTTC.

The chain employs TRBV6-5 and TRBJ2-7; D could derive from TRBD1 or TRBD2 (5 bases each). V lost 6 bases, J lost 3 bases, and 12 bases lay in between. Per germline, CDR1 MNHEY and CDR2 SVGAGI. There are 13 residues in the CDR3. The DNA of the CDR3 is TGTGCCAGCAGGGGGAGCAGGGACTACGAGCAGTACTTC. Translating gives CASRGSRDYEQYF.

This clone was observed a single time. The sample contains more than one DNA sequence encoding this CDR3. The chain employs TRBV7-9 and TRBJ1-5; D is unresolved. The V gene lost 4 bases and the J gene lost 8 bases, with 9 bases spanning the gap. CDR1 is SEHNR and CDR2 is FQNEAQ in the germline V gene (reference sequence). The CDR3 is 12 amino acids. For the CDR3, the DNA is TGTGCCAGCAGCTCTCCGGGAGAGCCCCAGCATTTT. As protein: CASSSPGEPQHF.

The chain uses TRBV25-1 and TRBJ1-1; TRBD1 aligns across 7 bases. The V gene end was trimmed by 3 bases and the J gene end by 1 base; junction bases not matched to a gene: 5. CDR3 length: 15 residues. From germline, CDR1 is MGHDK and CDR2 SYGVNS. CDR3 in amino acids: CASSDLRQGNTEAFF. The CDR3 DNA is TGTGCCAGCAGTGACCTTAGACAGGGGAACACTGAAGCTTTCTTT.

This chain connects TRBV4-2 to TRBJ1-1; D call uncertain. This CDR3 spans 17 amino acids. CDR1 is LGHNA and CDR2 is YNFKEQ in the germline V gene. V lost 5 bases, J lost 0 bases, and 19 bases lay in between. The DNA of the CDR3 is TGTGCCAGCAGCTTGGCGGAGGGCTGGATAATGAACACTGAAGCTTTCTTT. It specifies CASSLAEGWIMNTEAFF.

This chain connects TRBV9 to TRBJ2-1, with TRBD2 as a possible D gene (7 bases). Germline V lookup: CDR1 SGDLS, CDR2 YYNGEE. CDR3 length: 14 amino acids. V was cut by 4 bases and J by 4 bases, with 12 bases left in between. The chain's CDR3 is CASSPGGGYNEQFF. For the CDR3, the DNA is TGTGCCAGCAGCCCGGGGGGCGGATACAATGAGCAGTTCTTC.

The chain links TRBV5-1 to TRBJ2-1, with 10 bases that match TRBD2. Germline assignment: CDR1 SGHRS and CDR2 YFSETQ. The CDR3 contains 14 residues. The trim removed 4 bases at V and 3 bases at J, leaving 1 base unmatched. CDR3 region: CASSASGGYNEQFF. The CDR3 DNA reads as TGCGCCAGCAGCGCTAGCGGGGGCTACAATGAGCAGTTCTTC.

The V and J genes are TRBV10-3 and TRBJ2-7, with TRBD1 identical over 7 bases. Germline loops: CDR1 ENHRY, CDR2 SYGVKD. The CDR3 totals 14 residues. Trimming removed 8 bases from V and 6 bases from J; junction bases left unmatched: 13. The CDR3 loop reads CAIGGQNRDGEQYF. In DNA form, the CDR3 reads TGTGCCATCGGGGGACAGAACCGGGACGGCGAGCAGTACTTC.

J is TRBJ2-1 and V is TRBV28; D gene ambiguous. Germline-derived CDR1 and CDR2 are MDHEN and SYDVKM. V was cut by 3 bases and J by 5 bases, with 11 bases left in between. This CDR3 has 14 amino acids. In DNA form, the CDR3 reads TGTGCCAGCAGTTTCCTAGGAGTTGACAATGAGCAGTTCTTC. Protein: CASSFLGVDNEQFF.

For this clone: Being one base from a much bigger clone, this may be a read error. In the same sample, other DNA sequences code for this CDR3. The chain joins TRBV2 to TRBJ2-5; D remains ambiguous. There are 10 residues in the CDR3. V gave up 8 bases and J gave up 5 bases, with 6 bases separating them. The V gene's germline CDR1 is SNHLY and CDR2 FYNNEI. The CDR3: CASRRETQYF. In nucleotides, the CDR3 is TGTGCCAGCCGACGGGAGACCCAGTACTTC.

J is TRBJ2-5 and V is TRBV11-2; no clear D. Germline V lookup: CDR1 SGHAT, CDR2 FQNNGV. There are 14 residues in the CDR3. V shed 5 bases and J shed 1 base, with 11 bases lying between them. The chain's CDR3 is CASSPPGIQETQYF. DNA of the CDR3: TGTGCCAGCAGCCCCCCCGGAATCCAAGAGACCCAGTACTTC.

V gene TRBV7-2 combines with J gene TRBJ2-1; 7 bases line up with TRBD1. Germline assignment: CDR1 SGHTA and CDR2 FQGNSA. The trim removed 4 bases at V and 9 bases at J, leaving 9 bases unmatched. This CDR3 comprises 14 residues. CDR3 region: CASSSAGTASEQFF. The CDR3 nucleotides read TGTGCCAGCAGCTCCGCAGGGACAGCCAGTGAGCAGTTCTTC.

This clone was seen a single time. The chain has TRBV5-5 and TRBJ2-7, with TRBD1 identical over 9 bases. CDR1 SGHKS and CDR2 YYEKEE come from the germline V gene (reference sequence). With 1 base clipped from V and 6 bases from J, the junction kept 8 bases outside the gene matches. The CDR3 extends over 15 amino acids. The DNA of the CDR3 is TGTGCCAGCAGCTTGAGCACAGGGGGCTCTGGCGAGCAGTACTTC. The encoded protein is CASSLSTGGSGEQYF.

The CDR3 reads CASSDRQGEGYTF. The CDR3 DNA is TGTGCCAGCAGTGACCGGCAGGGCGAAGGCTACACCTTC. The chain uses TRBV6-4 and TRBJ1-2; D possibly corresponds to TRBD1 (5 bases). The CDR3 totals 13 residues. Germline V gene sequence: CDR1 MRHNA, CDR2 SNTAGT. V lost 2 bases, J lost 8 bases, and 12 bases lay in between.

The rearrangement links TRBV5-4 to TRBJ2-7; maybe TRBD1 (5 bases). The V gene lost 4 bases and the J gene lost 5 bases, with 10 bases spanning the gap. Per germline, CDR1 SGHNT and CDR2 YYREEE (reference sequence). The length of the CDR3 is 12 residues. The CDR3 nucleotides are TGTGCCAGCAGCCAAGACAGCCACGAGCAGTACTTC. It encodes CASSQDSHEQYF.

This clone was seen a single time. This chain uses TRBV6-4 with TRBJ2-7, with a possible D match to TRBD2 (6 bases). V lost 2 bases and J 3 bases, leaving 14 bases between the germline ends. The CDR3 runs 15 residues. Per the germline V gene, CDR1 is MRHNA and CDR2 is SNTAGT. This CDR3 reads CASSDELSGYYEQYF. For the CDR3, the DNA is TGTGCCAGCAGTGACGAACTTAGCGGATACTACGAGCAGTACTTC.

The gene calls are TRBV4-1 and TRBJ2-1; D unresolved. The germline CDR1 and CDR2 sequences are MGHRA and YSYEKL. V lost 0 bases and J 6 bases, leaving 15 bases between the germline ends. The CDR3 loop spans 16 amino acids. CDR3 in amino acids: CASSQDLSVEGNEQFF. The CDR3 DNA reads as TGCGCCAGCAGCCAAGATCTTAGTGTTGAAGGCAATGAGCAGTTCTTC.

The chain combines TRBV7-9 with TRBJ2-3; TRBD1 matches at 8 bases. Per germline, CDR1 SEHNR and CDR2 FQNEAQ (reference sequence). V trimming: 2 bases; J trimming: 6 bases; junction bases outside the gene matches: 7. The CDR3 has 15 amino acids. CDR3 nucleotide sequence: TGTGCCAGCAGCTTAAGTTGGACAGGGCGCGATACGCAGTATTTT. This codes for CASSLSWTGRDTQYF. The whole variable domain, remainder taken from reference TRBV7-9 and TRBJ2-3, is DTGVSQNPRHKITKRGQNVTFRCDPISEHNRLYWYRQTLGQGPEFLTYFQNEAQLEKSRLLSDRFSAERPKGSFSTLEIQRTEQGDSAMYLCASSLSWTGRDTQYFGPGTRLTVL.

In this sample, this clone turned up once. The chain is built from TRBV4-3 and TRBJ2-1, with 9 bases that match TRBD2. The trim removed 3 bases at V and 3 bases at J, leaving 9 bases unmatched. The CDR3 length is 17 residues. The germline V gene encodes CDR1 LGHNA and CDR2 YSLEER. CDR3 DNA sequence: TGCGCCAGCAGCCAGGCTAGACTAGCGGAGGACTACAATGAGCAGTTCTTC. Its translation: CASSQARLAEDYNEQFF.

This clone appeared once. This specimen includes other DNA sequences encoding the same CDR3. V usage is TRBV5-8 and J usage is TRBJ1-1; 11 nucleotides agree with TRBD1. After removal of 3 bases from V and 4 bases from J, the junction contained 2 bases not matched to a gene. Per germline, CDR1 SGHTS and CDR2 YDEGEE. The CDR3 is 14 residues long. The CDR3 region has the DNA TGTGCCAGCAGCTCAGGGACAGGGGGCACTGAAGCTTTCTTT. Its protein is CASSSGTGGTEAFF.

V gene TRBV5-1 combines with J gene TRBJ1-2; no definite D call. CDR3 length: 12 residues. V lost 6 bases to trimming and J lost 3 bases, with 9 bases between them. Germline V gives CDR1 SGHRS, CDR2 YFSETQ. The CDR3 DNA reads TGCGCCAGCACAGACGACTACTATGGCTACACCTTC. It is translated as CASTDDYYGYTF. The complete variable domain, with remaining parts taken from reference TRBV5-1 and TRBJ1-2, reads KAGVTQTPRYLIKTRGQQVTLSCSPISGHRSVSWYQQTPGQGLQFLFEYFSETQRNKGNFPGRFSGRQFSNSRSEMNVSTLELGDSALYLCASTDDYYGYTFGSGTRLTVV.

The rearrangement links TRBV6-1 to TRBJ1-1; no reliable D call. CDR3 size: 14 residues. V shed 6 bases and J shed 5 bases, with 16 bases lying between them. In germline, CDR1 is MNHNS, CDR2 SASEGT. CDR3 sequence reads: CASSYEPEYTEAFF. CDR3 in DNA: TGTGCCAGCAGCTACGAGCCAGAGTATACTGAAGCTTTCTTT.

The V call is TRBV4-1, the J call TRBJ1-3, with 7 bases fitting TRBD1. Trimming cost V 6 bases and J 2 bases; bases outside gene matches: 4. The CDR3 consists of 14 residues. Germline-derived CDR1 and CDR2 are MGHRA and YSYEKL. CDR3 bases: TGCGCCAGCAGACAACAGGGGACTGGAAACACCATATATTTT. It encodes CASRQQGTGNTIYF.